The 2 T cell receptor beta chains given below trace back to one sample, sequenced in a study of blood T cell repertoires in COVID-19. Data came from immunoSEQ multiplex PCR; TCRdb stores just in-frame clones and leaves some out. The sample holds approximately 61,000 clones; about 86% are singletons and the top ten take about 15%. Source material: peripheral blood. The receptors shown here come from a human donor in a cohort sampled during active COVID-19.

This chain connects TRBV15 to TRBJ2-5, with no clear D. Per the germline V gene, CDR1 is LNHNV and CDR2 is YYDKDF (reference sequence). The CDR3 length is 15 residues. The ends were cut back, 1 base at V and 2 bases at J, with 11 bases in the middle. In nucleotides, the CDR3 is TGTGCCACCAGCAGAGCCCCTTCTACGCAAGAGACCCAGTACTTC. This encodes CATSRAPSTQETQYF. Filled out from reference TRBV15 and TRBJ2-5, the complete variable domain reads DAMVIQNPRYQVTQFGKPVTLSCSQTLNHNVMYWYQQKSSQAPKLLFHYYDKDFNNEADTPDNFQSRRPNTSFCFLDIRSPGLGDTAMYLCATSRAPSTQETQYFGPGTRLLVL.

This clone showed up just once. This rearrangement joins TRBV2 to TRBJ2-7; 14 bases agree with TRBD2. The J segment lost 7 bases and the V segment lost 8 bases, leaving 13 bases of the junction unmatched. The CDR3 runs to 16 residues. Germline CDR1 and CDR2: SNHLY and FYNNEI. This CDR3 reads CASVQGLAGELGEQYF. CDR3 DNA sequence: TGTGCCAGCGTTCAGGGACTAGCGGGAGAGTTGGGAGAGCAGTACTTC.